The clone carrying this T cell receptor (beta chain) was seen more than once but under ten times. Original methodology: For nucleated cells, counts were estimated from reference gene primer amplification. Repertoires were generated with immunoSEQ multiplex PCR, while TCRdb's copy carries only in-frame clones and drops some. The V and J calls and the clone size are those of that table, but D and trimming were determined from the DNA. The table includes about 200,000 clones, about 88% detected once. These data originate in a study of blood T cell repertoires in COVID-19. Across the study: The study drew acute and convalescent COVID-19 samples from the United States, Italy and Spain. Nucleic acid was either cDNA or gDNA, and it came from T cells, B-cell-depleted T cells, or PBMCs.

The sequenced sample consisted of peripheral blood. This clonotype originated in a man in his forties with active or convalescent COVID-19.

CDR3 loop: CASSDRQGHTEAFF. The CDR3 region has the DNA TGTGCCAGCAGCGATCGACAGGGGCACACTGAAGCTTTCTTT. This sequence joins TRBV9 and TRBJ1-1; TRBD1 agrees at 8 bases. Germline-derived CDR1 and CDR2 are SGDLS and YYNGEE. V lost 3 bases and J lost 3; bases outside the gene matches: 4. The CDR3 is 14 residues long.